A single sample gave rise to the 7 T cell receptor beta chains below, sequenced in a study of molecular identifiers for immune sequencing clone quantification. TCRdb recomputed calls from the PCR reads with MiXCR, one row per CDR3 protein. The repertoire has nearly 650,000 distinct CDR3 sequences, roughly 27% of them found once; the top ten carry around 0.78%. Sample: naive CD8+ T cells from blood, with Jurkat cell RNA spiked in. Subset noted: FACS-sorted CD8+CD4-CCR7+CD45RA+ naive T cells. The receptors stem from a human donor in good health. Some libraries in this study had Jurkat cell RNA spiked in.

This clonotype came up many times. The genes are TRBV7-9 and TRBJ1-1; no clear D gene. Germline assignment: CDR1 SEHNR and CDR2 FQNEAQ (reference sequence). V was shortened by 3 bases and J by 5 bases, with 16 bases between the two germline ends. This CDR3 is built from 15 residues. The CDR3 DNA reads TGTGCCAGCAGCTTGGTAGACCCCCCGGATACTGAAGCTTTCTTT. This sequence encodes CASSLVDPPDTEAFF.

The CDR3 DNA reads TGTGCCAGCAGTGTCGGACAGGGGGCAGGGTATGGCTACACCTTC. Translating gives CASSVGQGAGYGYTF. The chain couples TRBV6-1 to TRBJ1-2; TRBD1 matches at 11 bases. Trimming cost V 4 bases and J 5 bases; bases outside gene matches: 6. Germline CDR1 reads MNHNS; CDR2 reads SASEGT. The CDR3 consists of 15 residues.

Regarding this clonotype: A read error is likely, as this CDR3 ends without the conserved phenylalanine or tryptophan. The chain carries TRBV23-1 and TRBJ2-5; possibly TRBD2 for D (5 bases). TRBV23-1 is marked as an open reading frame, function uncertain. CDR3 size: 14 residues. Here the CDR3 DNA reads TGCACCAGCAGAAGGTGGCGGGCCCAAGAGACCCAGTACTAC. Translation: CTSRRWRAQETQYY.

The chain combines TRBV28 with TRBJ1-4; perhaps TRBD1 as D (6 bases). The V end was cut by 3 bases, the J end by 6 bases, with 11 bases between. The CDR3 spans 14 residues. Germline V gene data show CDR1 as MDHEN and CDR2 as SYDVKM. CDR3 in amino acids: CASSFQGSDEKLFF. CDR3 bases: TGTGCCAGCAGTTTTCAGGGGAGCGATGAAAAACTGTTTTTT.

At least ten counts were recorded for this clonotype. The CDR3 protein is CASSLVVGFSYNEQFF. In DNA form, the CDR3 reads TGTGCCAGCAGCTTAGTTGTAGGATTTTCCTACAATGAGCAGTTCTTC. The genes are TRBV11-2 and TRBJ2-1; D is undetermined. CDR1 is SGHAT and CDR2 is FQNNGV in the germline V gene. Deletions cut 1 base from V and 1 base from J, with 11 bases between. There are 16 residues in the CDR3.

As to this clonotype: A much larger clone lies one base from this, so it may be a read error. The chain links TRBV28 to TRBJ1-5, with D perhaps matching TRBD1 (5 bases). The CDR3 length is 12 residues. Germline lookup yields CDR1 MDHEN and CDR2 SYDVKM. The CDR3 sequence: CASREGNQPQRF. As DNA, the CDR3 is TGTGCCAGCAGGGAGGGGAATCAGCCCCAGCGTTTT.

This clonotype has a handful of counts. This chain links TRBV12-3 or TRBV12-4 with TRBJ1-5; D might be TRBD1 (5 bases). V dropped 6 bases and J dropped 5 bases, with 14 bases sitting between them. The CDR3 is made up of 14 amino acids. The CDR3 is CASSLEQGDQPQHF. CDR3 DNA sequence: TGTGCCAGCAGCCTGGAACAAGGGGATCAGCCCCAGCATTTT.